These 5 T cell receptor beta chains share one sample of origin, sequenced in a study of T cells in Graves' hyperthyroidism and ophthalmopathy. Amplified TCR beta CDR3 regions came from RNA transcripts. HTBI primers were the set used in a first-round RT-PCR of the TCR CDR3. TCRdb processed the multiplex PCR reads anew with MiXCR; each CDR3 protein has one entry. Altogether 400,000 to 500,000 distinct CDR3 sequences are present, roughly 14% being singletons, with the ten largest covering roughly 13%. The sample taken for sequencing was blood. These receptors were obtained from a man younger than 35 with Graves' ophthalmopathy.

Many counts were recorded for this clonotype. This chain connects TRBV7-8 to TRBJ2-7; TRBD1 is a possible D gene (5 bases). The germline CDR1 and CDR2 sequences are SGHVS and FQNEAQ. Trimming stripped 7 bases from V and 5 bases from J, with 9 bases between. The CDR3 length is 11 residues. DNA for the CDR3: TGTGCCAGCAAGGCAGGGAACGAGCAGTACTTC. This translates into CASKAGNEQYF.

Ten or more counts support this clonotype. The CDR3 protein is CASSLDPIGQFF. CDR3 in DNA: TGTGCCAGCAGCTTAGATCCGATAGGGCAGTTCTTC. The chain is built from TRBV11-2 and TRBJ2-1; D not resolved. Germline V gene sequence: CDR1 SGHAT, CDR2 FQNNGV. The CDR3 extends over 12 amino acids. Between the trimmed V and J ends, which lost 0 bases and 12 bases, there was a span of 9 bases.

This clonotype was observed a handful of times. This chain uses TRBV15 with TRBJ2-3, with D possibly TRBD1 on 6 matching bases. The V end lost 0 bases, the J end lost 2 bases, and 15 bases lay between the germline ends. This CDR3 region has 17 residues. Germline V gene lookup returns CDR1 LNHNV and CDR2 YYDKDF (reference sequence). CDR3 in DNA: TGTGCCACCAGCAGAGATACAGGGTTTGCCGTCACAGATACGCAGTATTTT. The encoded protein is CATSRDTGFAVTDTQYF.

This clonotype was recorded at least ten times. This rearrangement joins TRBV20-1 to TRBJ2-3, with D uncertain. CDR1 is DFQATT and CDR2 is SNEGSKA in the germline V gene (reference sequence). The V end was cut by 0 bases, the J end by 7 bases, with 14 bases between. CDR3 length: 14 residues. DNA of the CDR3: TGCAGTGCTAGAGATAGGTGGCTCCTTAATACGCAGTATTTT. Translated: CSARDRWLLNTQYF.

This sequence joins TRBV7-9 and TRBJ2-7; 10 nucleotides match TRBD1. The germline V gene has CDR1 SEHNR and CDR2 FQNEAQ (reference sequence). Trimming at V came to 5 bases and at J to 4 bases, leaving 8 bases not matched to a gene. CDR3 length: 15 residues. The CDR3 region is CASSAPGQGLYEQYF. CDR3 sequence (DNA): TGTGCCAGCAGCGCACCGGGACAGGGGCTATACGAGCAGTACTTC.